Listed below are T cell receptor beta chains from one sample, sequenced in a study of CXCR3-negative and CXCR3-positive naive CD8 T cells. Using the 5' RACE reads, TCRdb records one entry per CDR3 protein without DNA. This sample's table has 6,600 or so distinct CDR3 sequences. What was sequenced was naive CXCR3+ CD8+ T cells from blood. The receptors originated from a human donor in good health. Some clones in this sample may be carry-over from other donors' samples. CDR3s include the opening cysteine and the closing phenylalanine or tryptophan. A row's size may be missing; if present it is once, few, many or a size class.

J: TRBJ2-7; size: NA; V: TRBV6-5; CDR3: CASSYPGQATYEQYF
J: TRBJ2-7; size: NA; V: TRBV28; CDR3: CASIKGLAGSEQYF
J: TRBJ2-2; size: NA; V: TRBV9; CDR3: CASSVAVSSGANTGELFF
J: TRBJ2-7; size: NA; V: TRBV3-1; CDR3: CASSQGRQGLIYEQYF
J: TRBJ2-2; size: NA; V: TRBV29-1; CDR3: CSVGLGGAGGPWTGELFF
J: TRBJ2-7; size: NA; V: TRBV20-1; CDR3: CSAKTGISSLYEQYF
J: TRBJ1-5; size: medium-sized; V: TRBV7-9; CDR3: CASSLVTGGARNQPQHF
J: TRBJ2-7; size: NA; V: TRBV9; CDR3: CASSASNSGGTFYEQYF
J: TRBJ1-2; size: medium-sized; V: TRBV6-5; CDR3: CASSYSGRGYGYTF
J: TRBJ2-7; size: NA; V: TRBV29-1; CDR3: CSVELGVRYEQYF
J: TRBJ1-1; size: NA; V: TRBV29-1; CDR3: CSVDSSRNTEAFF